A single sample is the source of the 7 T cell receptor beta chains below, sequenced in a study of T cell clones after liver transplantation. Only in-frame clones appear in the TCRdb table, and some are missing; sequencing was by immunoSEQ multiplex PCR. The data contain under 20,000 clones, approximately 88% of them singletons. The input for sequencing was CD8+ T cells from blood, taken before liver transplant. The receptors derive from a human donor who received a liver transplant.

This clone was detected only once. V gene TRBV5-4 combines with J gene TRBJ2-7, with TRBD2 matching 9 bases. CDR3 length: 15 amino acids. Germline assignment: CDR1 SGHNT and CDR2 YYREEE (reference sequence). J lost 3 bases, V lost 6 bases, and 10 bases had no gene match. Written as DNA, the CDR3 is TGTGCCAGCATCCCCGGTAAGACTAGCGGCTACGAGCAGTACTTC. This translates into CASIPGKTSGYEQYF.

This chain uses TRBV25-1 with TRBJ1-3, with unresolved D. The CDR3 extends over 11 amino acids. Trimming stripped 3 bases from V and 8 bases from J, with 5 bases between. Germline loops: CDR1 MGHDK, CDR2 SYGVNS. The CDR3 region has the DNA TGTGCCAGCAGTGAGCGGGACACCATATATTTT. This encodes CASSERDTIYF.

The chain couples TRBV4-1 to TRBJ2-7; TRBD1 matches at 7 bases. Germline CDR1 and CDR2: MGHRA and YSYEKL. This CDR3 is built from 14 residues. The junction had 0 bases not matched to a gene; V was cut back by 0 bases and J by 1 base. In DNA form, the CDR3 reads TGCGCCAGCAGCCAAGAGGGACAGTCCTACGAGCAGTACTTC. This encodes CASSQEGQSYEQYF.

This sequence joins TRBV19 and TRBJ1-3; D not certain. Germline lookup yields CDR1 LNHDA and CDR2 SQIVND (reference sequence). The ends were cut back, 0 bases at V and 0 bases at J, with 6 bases in the middle. The CDR3 is made up of 15 amino acids. The CDR3 DNA follows: TGTGCCAGTAGTATAGATCTAAGCTCTGGAAACACCATATATTTT. This sequence encodes CASSIDLSSGNTIYF.

The V gene is TRBV11-2, the J gene TRBJ2-1, with TRBD1 matching over 8 bases. The CDR3 totals 15 residues. Germline values: CDR1 SGHAT, CDR2 FQNNGV. Unmatched junction bases numbered 9, after V lost 3 bases and J lost 8 bases. DNA of the CDR3: TGTGCCAGCAGCTTCTTGACAGGGGCTTTAGATGAGCAGTTCTTC. This encodes CASSFLTGALDEQFF. Looking up the rest from reference TRBV11-2 and TRBJ2-1 gives the full variable domain: EAGVAQSPRYKIIEKRQSVAFWCNPISGHATLYWYQQILGQGPKLLIQFQNNGVVDDSQLPKDRFSAERLKGVDSTLKIQPAKLEDSAVYLCASSFLTGALDEQFFGPGTRLTVL.

The V gene is TRBV27, the J gene TRBJ1-5; D uncertain. The length of the CDR3 is 17 residues. The germline gives CDR1 MNHEY, CDR2 SMNVEV (reference sequence). V was trimmed by 6 bases and J by 0 bases, leaving 18 bases between them. CDR3 DNA: TGTGCCAGCAGCTTGGGGTCTCCCTATTATAGCAATCAGCCCCAGCATTTT. Residues: CASSLGSPYYSNQPQHF.

The chain couples TRBV11-2 to TRBJ2-7; TRBD2 aligns across 9 bases. The CDR3 extends over 19 amino acids. V gave up 3 bases and J gave up 6 bases; unmatched junction bases: 21. Germline CDR1 is SGHAT and CDR2 is FQNNGV. The CDR3 loop reads CASSLGGTPGLAPGGEQYF. In DNA form, the CDR3 reads TGTGCCAGCAGCTTGGGGGGCACCCCGGGACTAGCCCCCGGAGGCGAGCAGTACTTC.